This T cell receptor beta chain was documented in a study of T cells in Graves' hyperthyroidism and ophthalmopathy. Findings of the study overall: Blood also held most thyroid clonotypes expanded beyond 0.001.

Trimming cost V 0 bases and J 7 bases; bases outside gene matches: 6. In germline, CDR1 is SGDLS, CDR2 YYNGEE. The CDR3 spans 17 residues. Of note for this clonotype: As yet, its antigen is unknown.

The investigators amplified TCR beta CDR3 regions from RNA transcripts. An initial round of RT-PCR targeting the TCR CDR3 relied on the HTBI primer set. Each CDR3 protein gets one entry after TCRdb re-called the multiplex PCR reads with MiXCR. The sample includes 620,000 or so distinct CDR3 sequences, roughly 14% of them seen just once. V is TRBV9 and J is TRBJ2-1; 14 bases align to TRBD2. The sequencing input was blood. This receptor was identified in a woman aged 45-65 years with Graves' ophthalmopathy. CDR3 in DNA: TGTGCCAGCAGCGTAGCTTGGACTAGCGGGAGGTCGAATGAGCAGTTCTTC. It codes for CASSVAWTSGRSNEQFF.